A selection of T cell receptor beta chains follows, all from one sample in a study of STAT3 mutations in large granular lymphocyte leukemia. TCRdb's table, derived via immunoSEQ multiplex PCR, lists solely in-frame clones and lacks some. Seen here are over 5,000 clones, around 94% observed once, and the top ten hold around 35%. The sample was peripheral blood mononuclear cells. These receptor sequences come from a man between 60 and 75 years old with T-cell large granular lymphocyte leukemia. Some clones in this sample may be carry-over from other donors' samples. The CDR3 runs from the conserved cysteine through the conserved F or W. Each record gives: CDR3 DNA, CDR3 protein, V gene, D gene, clone size, CDR3 length, J gene. D genes are given only for firm matches. Clone sizes are given selectively: once, few, many, or a class where the clone is expanded.

CDR3 DNA: TGTGCCAGCTGGGGCAGTGGGAGGGCAGGTGGCTACACCTTC
CDR3 protein: CASWGSGRAGGYTF
V gene: TRBV27
D gene: NA
clone size: NA
CDR3 length: 14
J gene: TRBJ1-2

CDR3 DNA: TGTGCCAGCAGGTCTGGACAGGTTTACAATGAGCAGTTCTTC
CDR3 protein: CASRSGQVYNEQFF
V gene: TRBV7-9
D gene: TRBD1
clone size: NA
CDR3 length: 14
J gene: TRBJ2-1

CDR3 DNA: TGTGCCATCAGTGAACGGGACAGGGGCAACACCGGGGAGCTGTTTTTT
CDR3 protein: CAISERDRGNTGELFF
V gene: TRBV10-3
D gene: TRBD1
clone size: NA
CDR3 length: 16
J gene: TRBJ2-2

CDR3 DNA: TGTGCCAGCAGTTTGACAGGGGCCAACGTCCTGACTTTC
CDR3 protein: CASSLTGANVLTF
V gene: TRBV27
D gene: NA
clone size: NA
CDR3 length: 13
J gene: TRBJ2-6

CDR3 DNA: TGTGCCAGCAGCCGGACAGGGAACCTACAGCCCCAGCATTTT
CDR3 protein: CASSRTGNLQPQHF
V gene: TRBV6-5
D gene: TRBD1
clone size: NA
CDR3 length: 14
J gene: TRBJ1-5

CDR3 DNA: TGTGCCAGTAGTATCGTTAGCGGGAGAAGCTCTGGGGCCAACGTCCTGACTTTC
CDR3 protein: CASSIVSGRSSGANVLTF
V gene: TRBV19
D gene: TRBD2
clone size: NA
CDR3 length: 18
J gene: TRBJ2-6

CDR3 DNA: TGTGCCAGCACCAGGGAGGGGGCGCAGGGCTACACCTTC
CDR3 protein: CASTREGAQGYTF
V gene: TRBV6-6
D gene: TRBD1
clone size: NA
CDR3 length: 13
J gene: TRBJ1-2

CDR3 DNA: TGCAGCGTTCATACAGGGCTGGGCTACACCTTC
CDR3 protein: CSVHTGLGYTF
V gene: TRBV29-1
D gene: NA
clone size: once
CDR3 length: 11
J gene: TRBJ1-2

CDR3 DNA: TGTGCCAGCGGGGCCTATGGCTACACCTTC
CDR3 protein: CASGAYGYTF
V gene: TRBV28
D gene: NA
clone size: once
CDR3 length: 10
J gene: TRBJ1-2

CDR3 DNA: TGCGCCAGCAGCAAACGGGGGGGAACCACCGGTGAGCAGTTCTTC
CDR3 protein: CASSKRGGTTGEQFF
V gene: TRBV5-4
D gene: TRBD2
clone size: NA
CDR3 length: 15
J gene: TRBJ2-1

CDR3 DNA: TGTGCCAGCAGCTTCGGACAGGGGAGGGAGACCCAGTACTTC
CDR3 protein: CASSFGQGRETQYF
V gene: TRBV7-9
D gene: TRBD1
clone size: NA
CDR3 length: 14
J gene: TRBJ2-5

CDR3 DNA: TGTGCCAGCAGCAAACCTAGCAATCAGCCCCAGCATTTT
CDR3 protein: CASSKPSNQPQHF
V gene: TRBV21-1
D gene: NA
clone size: NA
CDR3 length: 13
J gene: TRBJ1-5

CDR3 DNA: TGTGCCTGGAGGGGGACGACTGAAGCTTTCTTT
CDR3 protein: CAWRGTTEAFF
V gene: TRBV30
D gene: NA
clone size: NA
CDR3 length: 11
J gene: TRBJ1-1

CDR3 DNA: TGTGCCAGTAGTGCAAGACAGGGTGAGACCCAGTACTTC
CDR3 protein: CASSARQGETQYF
V gene: TRBV19
D gene: TRBD1
clone size: once
CDR3 length: 13
J gene: TRBJ2-5

CDR3 DNA: TGTGCCAGCAGCCCATCGCCAGGACAGCCGGGCGAGCAGTTCTTC
CDR3 protein: CASSPSPGQPGEQFF
V gene: TRBV14
D gene: NA
clone size: NA
CDR3 length: 15
J gene: TRBJ2-1

CDR3 DNA: TGTGCCAGCAGCGCGGGGACGGCCGGCACCGGGGAGCTGTTTTTT
CDR3 protein: CASSAGTAGTGELFF
V gene: TRBV9
D gene: NA
clone size: NA
CDR3 length: 15
J gene: TRBJ2-2

CDR3 DNA: TGTGCCAGCAGCCCCCAGGGGGGGTATAGCACTGAAGCTTTCTTT
CDR3 protein: CASSPQGGYSTEAFF
V gene: TRBV7-2
D gene: TRBD1
clone size: once
CDR3 length: 15
J gene: TRBJ1-1

CDR3 DNA: TGTGCCTGGAGTGTACCGGCTAGCGGGAGGTGGGATGAGCAGTTCTTC
CDR3 protein: CAWSVPASGRWDEQFF
V gene: TRBV30
D gene: TRBD2
clone size: NA
CDR3 length: 16
J gene: TRBJ2-1

CDR3 DNA: TGTGCCAGCTCACACGGCTCCTACAATGAGCAGTTCTTC
CDR3 protein: CASSHGSYNEQFF
V gene: TRBV18
D gene: NA
clone size: NA
CDR3 length: 13
J gene: TRBJ2-1

CDR3 DNA: TGTGCCAGCAGACTCGGGACACCTTACAATGAGCAGTTCTTC
CDR3 protein: CASRLGTPYNEQFF
V gene: TRBV27
D gene: NA
clone size: NA
CDR3 length: 14
J gene: TRBJ2-1

CDR3 DNA: TGTGCCAGCAGCTTAGGAGGCCGCGGAAACACCATATATTTT
CDR3 protein: CASSLGGRGNTIYF
V gene: TRBV5-4
D gene: NA
clone size: NA
CDR3 length: 14
J gene: TRBJ1-3

CDR3 DNA: TGTGCCAGCAGCACAAGCGGGAGGGCGAACACCGGGGAGCTGTTTTTT
CDR3 protein: CASSTSGRANTGELFF
V gene: TRBV7-9
D gene: TRBD2
clone size: NA
CDR3 length: 16
J gene: TRBJ2-2

CDR3 DNA: TGTGCCAGCAGCTTGGTGGCTAGCGCGGAGCAGTTCTTC
CDR3 protein: CASSLVASAEQFF
V gene: TRBV5-4
D gene: NA
clone size: once
CDR3 length: 13
J gene: TRBJ2-1

CDR3 DNA: TGTGCCAGTAGTTCCCAAGGGGGCAACAATCAGCCCCAGCATTTT
CDR3 protein: CASSSQGGNNQPQHF
V gene: TRBV19
D gene: TRBD1
clone size: NA
CDR3 length: 15
J gene: TRBJ1-5

CDR3 DNA: TGTGCCAGCACCTTAAACCGGGACAGGCTCTACACCTTC
CDR3 protein: CASTLNRDRLYTF
V gene: TRBV28
D gene: TRBD1
clone size: NA
CDR3 length: 13
J gene: TRBJ1-2

CDR3 DNA: TGTGCCAGCAGTGAAGCGTGGGGACGGAAGGCAGATACGCAGTATTTT
CDR3 protein: CASSEAWGRKADTQYF
V gene: TRBV6-1
D gene: NA
clone size: NA
CDR3 length: 16
J gene: TRBJ2-3

CDR3 DNA: TGTGCCAGCTCACCCGGGGGGTCGAACACTGAAGCTTTCTTT
CDR3 protein: CASSPGGSNTEAFF
V gene: TRBV18
D gene: NA
clone size: NA
CDR3 length: 14
J gene: TRBJ1-1

CDR3 DNA: TGCGCCAGCAGCTCTCAGGGGGACACTGAAGCTTTCTTT
CDR3 protein: CASSSQGDTEAFF
V gene: TRBV5-1
D gene: TRBD1
clone size: NA
CDR3 length: 13
J gene: TRBJ1-1

CDR3 DNA: TGTGCCAGCAGGCCCTCAGCGGGAGAGGGGTTTAATGAGCAGTTCTTC
CDR3 protein: CASRPSAGEGFNEQFF
V gene: TRBV7-9
D gene: TRBD2
clone size: NA
CDR3 length: 16
J gene: TRBJ2-1

CDR3 DNA: TGTGCCAGCACCACTCTAACTAGCGGGAAAAGATCCTACAATGAGCAGTTCTTC
CDR3 protein: CASTTLTSGKRSYNEQFF
V gene: TRBV5-6
D gene: TRBD2
clone size: NA
CDR3 length: 18
J gene: TRBJ2-1

CDR3 DNA: TGTGCCATCAGTGATCCCTGGCGGGAGGACAGCTCCTACGAGCAGTACTTC
CDR3 protein: CAISDPWREDSSYEQYF
V gene: TRBV10-3
D gene: TRBD2
clone size: NA
CDR3 length: 17
J gene: TRBJ2-7

CDR3 DNA: TGTGCCAGCAGCCCAGGGAGGAGAAACACTGAAGCTTTCTTT
CDR3 protein: CASSPGRRNTEAFF
V gene: TRBV7-9
D gene: NA
clone size: NA
CDR3 length: 14
J gene: TRBJ1-1